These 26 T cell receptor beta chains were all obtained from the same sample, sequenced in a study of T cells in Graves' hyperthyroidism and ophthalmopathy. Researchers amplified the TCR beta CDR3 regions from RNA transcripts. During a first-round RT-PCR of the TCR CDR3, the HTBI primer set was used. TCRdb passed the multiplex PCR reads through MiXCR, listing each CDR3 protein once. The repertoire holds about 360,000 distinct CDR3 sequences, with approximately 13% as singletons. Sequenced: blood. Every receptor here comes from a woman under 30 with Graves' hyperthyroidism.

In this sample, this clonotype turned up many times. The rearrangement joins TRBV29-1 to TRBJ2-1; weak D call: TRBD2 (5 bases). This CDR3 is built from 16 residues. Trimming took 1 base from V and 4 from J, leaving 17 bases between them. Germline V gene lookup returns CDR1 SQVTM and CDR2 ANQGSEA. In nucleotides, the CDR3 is TGCAGCGTTGAAGGCCACGGACTTCAAACTTACAATGAGCAGTTCTTC. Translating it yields CSVEGHGLQTYNEQFF.

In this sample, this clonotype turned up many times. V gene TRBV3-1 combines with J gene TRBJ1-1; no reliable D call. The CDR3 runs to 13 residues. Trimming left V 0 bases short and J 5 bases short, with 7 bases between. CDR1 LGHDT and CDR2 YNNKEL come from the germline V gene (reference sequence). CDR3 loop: CASSQDGPTEAFF. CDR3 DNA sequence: TGTGCCAGCAGCCAAGATGGCCCGACTGAAGCTTTCTTT.

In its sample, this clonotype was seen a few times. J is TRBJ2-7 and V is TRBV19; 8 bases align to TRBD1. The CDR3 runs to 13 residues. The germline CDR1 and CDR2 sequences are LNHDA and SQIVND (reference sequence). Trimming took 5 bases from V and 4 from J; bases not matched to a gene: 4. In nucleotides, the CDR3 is TGTGCCAGTAGTTTGGACAGGGAATACGAGCAGTACTTC. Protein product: CASSLDREYEQYF. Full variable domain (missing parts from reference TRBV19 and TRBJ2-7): DGGITQSPKYLFRKEGQNVTLSCEQNLNHDAMYWYRQDPGQGLRLIYYSQIVNDFQKGDIAEGYSVSREKKESFPLTVTSAQKNPTAFYLCASSLDREYEQYFGPGTRLTVT.

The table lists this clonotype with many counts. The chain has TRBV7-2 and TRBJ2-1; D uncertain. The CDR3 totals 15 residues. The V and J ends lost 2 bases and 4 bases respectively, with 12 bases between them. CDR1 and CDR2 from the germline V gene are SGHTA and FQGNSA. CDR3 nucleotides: TGTGCCAGCAGCTTATGGGGTGGGGATTACAATGAGCAGTTCTTC. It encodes CASSLWGGDYNEQFF.

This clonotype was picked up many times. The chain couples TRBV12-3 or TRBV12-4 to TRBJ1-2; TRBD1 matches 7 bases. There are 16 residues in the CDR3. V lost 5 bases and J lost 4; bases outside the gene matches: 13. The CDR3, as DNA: TGTGCCAGCAGTCCGAGGGGGCAGGGGAGTTCCTATGGCTACACCTTC. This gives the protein CASSPRGQGSSYGYTF.

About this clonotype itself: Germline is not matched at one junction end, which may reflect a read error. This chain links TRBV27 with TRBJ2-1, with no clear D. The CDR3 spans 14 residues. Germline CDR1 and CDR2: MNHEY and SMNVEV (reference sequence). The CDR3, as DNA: TGTGCCAGCAGTTTGGGCGGAATCTACAGTGAGCAGTTCTTC. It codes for CASSLGGIYSEQFF.

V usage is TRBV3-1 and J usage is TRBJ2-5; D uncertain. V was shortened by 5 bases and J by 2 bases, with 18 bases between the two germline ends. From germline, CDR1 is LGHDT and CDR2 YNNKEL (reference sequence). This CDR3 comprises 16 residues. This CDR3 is CASSSPPGNRQETQYF. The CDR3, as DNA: TGTGCCAGCAGCAGCCCCCCAGGAAATAGACAAGAGACCCAGTACTTC.

The CDR3 region is CASTSSLGNQPQHF. CDR3 DNA: TGTGCCAGCACGTCGTCCCTGGGTAATCAGCCCCAGCATTTT. The V and J genes are TRBV25-1 and TRBJ1-5; no firm D call. The CDR3 spans 14 residues. V lost 7 bases and J 4 bases, leaving 14 bases between the germline ends. Germline V lookup: CDR1 MGHDK, CDR2 SYGVNS.

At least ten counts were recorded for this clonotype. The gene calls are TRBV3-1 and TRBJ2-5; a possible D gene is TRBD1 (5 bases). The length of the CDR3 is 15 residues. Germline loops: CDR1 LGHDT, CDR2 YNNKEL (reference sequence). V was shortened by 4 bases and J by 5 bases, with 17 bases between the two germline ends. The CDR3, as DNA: TGTGCCAGCAGCCTAGGGGCCGCTCTGAGGGAGACCCAGTACTTC. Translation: CASSLGAALRETQYF.

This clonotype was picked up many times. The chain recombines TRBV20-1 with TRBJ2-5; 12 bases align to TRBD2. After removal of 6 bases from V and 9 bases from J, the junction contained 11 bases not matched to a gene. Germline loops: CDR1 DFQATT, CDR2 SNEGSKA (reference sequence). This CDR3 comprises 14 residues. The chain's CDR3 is CSADLAGGPVAQYF. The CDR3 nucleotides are TGCAGTGCCGATCTAGCGGGGGGGCCGGTGGCCCAGTACTTC.

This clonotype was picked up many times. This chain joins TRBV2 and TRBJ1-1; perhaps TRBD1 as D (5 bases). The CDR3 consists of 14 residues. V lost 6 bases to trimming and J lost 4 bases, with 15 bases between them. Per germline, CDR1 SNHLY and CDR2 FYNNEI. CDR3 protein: CASSADRGGTEAFF. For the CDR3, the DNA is TGTGCCAGCAGCGCGGATCGCGGGGGCACTGAAGCTTTCTTT.

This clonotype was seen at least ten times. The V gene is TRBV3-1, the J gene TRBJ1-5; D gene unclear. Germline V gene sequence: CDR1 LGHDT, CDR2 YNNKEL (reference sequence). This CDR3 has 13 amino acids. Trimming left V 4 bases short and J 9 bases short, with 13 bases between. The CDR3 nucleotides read TGTGCCAGCAGCCCTTTAATTTCGGGGCCCCAGCATTTT. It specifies CASSPLISGPQHF.

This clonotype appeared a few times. In DNA, the CDR3 is TGTGCCAGCAGCCAAGGAGCTAGCGGCGATAGCACAGATACGCAGTATTTT. Translated, it gives CASSQGASGDSTDTQYF. The V and J genes are TRBV4-2 and TRBJ2-3, with 7 bases fitting TRBD2. This CDR3 is 17 amino acids long. Per the germline V gene, CDR1 is LGHNA and CDR2 is YNFKEQ. Trimming cost V 1 base and J 0 bases; bases outside gene matches: 7.

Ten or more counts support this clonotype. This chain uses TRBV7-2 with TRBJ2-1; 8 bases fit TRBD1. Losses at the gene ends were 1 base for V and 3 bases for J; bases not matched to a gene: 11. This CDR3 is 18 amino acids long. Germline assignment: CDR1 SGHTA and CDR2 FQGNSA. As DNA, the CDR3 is TGTGCCAGCAGCTTAGACAGGGGGGAGGATACACTCTACAATGAGCAGTTCTTC. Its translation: CASSLDRGEDTLYNEQFF.

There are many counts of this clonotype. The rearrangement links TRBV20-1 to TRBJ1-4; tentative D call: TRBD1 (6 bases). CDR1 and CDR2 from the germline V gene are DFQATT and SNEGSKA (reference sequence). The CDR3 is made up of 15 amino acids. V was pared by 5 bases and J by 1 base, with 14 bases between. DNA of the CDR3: TGCAGTGCTGAGGGGGGGTCTGGAACTAATGAAAAACTGTTTTTT. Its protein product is CSAEGGSGTNEKLFF.

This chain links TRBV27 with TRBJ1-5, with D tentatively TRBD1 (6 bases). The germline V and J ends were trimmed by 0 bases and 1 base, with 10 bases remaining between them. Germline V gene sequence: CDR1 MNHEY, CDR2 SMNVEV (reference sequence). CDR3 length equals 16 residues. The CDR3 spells CASSLSGGGSNQPQHF. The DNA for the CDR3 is TGTGCCAGCAGTTTATCAGGGGGGGGGAGCAATCAGCCCCAGCATTTT.

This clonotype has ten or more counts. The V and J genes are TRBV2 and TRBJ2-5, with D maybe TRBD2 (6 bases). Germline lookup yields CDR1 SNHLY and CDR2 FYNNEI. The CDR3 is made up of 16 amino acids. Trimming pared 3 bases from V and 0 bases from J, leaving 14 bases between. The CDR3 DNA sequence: TGTGCCAGCAGTGACGGGGCAGGGAGGTACCAAGAGACCCAGTACTTC. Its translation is CASSDGAGRYQETQYF.

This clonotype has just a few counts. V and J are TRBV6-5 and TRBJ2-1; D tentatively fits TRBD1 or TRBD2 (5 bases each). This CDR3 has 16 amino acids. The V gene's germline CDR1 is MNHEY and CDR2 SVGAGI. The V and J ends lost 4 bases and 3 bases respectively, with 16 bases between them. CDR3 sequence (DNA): TGTGCCAGCAGTTGGCCCCTGGGACCCCTCTACAATGAGCAGTTCTTC. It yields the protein CASSWPLGPLYNEQFF.

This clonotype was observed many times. CDR3 nucleotides: TGTGCCAGCAGCCCCTGGGGGGCGGGACAGCGGGCCAATGAGCAGTTCTTC. Encoded protein: CASSPWGAGQRANEQFF. The chain uses TRBV5-5 and TRBJ2-1; D is possibly TRBD1 (7 bases). V lost 4 bases to trimming and J lost 6 bases, with 23 bases between them. CDR1 and CDR2 from the germline V gene are SGHKS and YYEKEE (reference sequence). CDR3 length: 17 residues.

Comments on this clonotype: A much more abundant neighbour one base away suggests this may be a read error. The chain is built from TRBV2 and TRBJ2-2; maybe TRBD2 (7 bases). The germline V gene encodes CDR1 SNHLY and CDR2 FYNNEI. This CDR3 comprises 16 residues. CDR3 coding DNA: TGTGCCAGCAGCCCTAGGCGGCGGGGGCACACCCGGGAGCTGTTTTTT. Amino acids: CASSPRRRGHTRELFF.

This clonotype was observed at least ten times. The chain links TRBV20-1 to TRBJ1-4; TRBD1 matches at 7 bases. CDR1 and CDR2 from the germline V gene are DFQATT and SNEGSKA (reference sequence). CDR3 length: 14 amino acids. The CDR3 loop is CSLRPGTANEKLFF. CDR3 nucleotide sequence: TGCAGCCTCCGGCCCGGGACAGCTAATGAAAAACTGTTTTTT.

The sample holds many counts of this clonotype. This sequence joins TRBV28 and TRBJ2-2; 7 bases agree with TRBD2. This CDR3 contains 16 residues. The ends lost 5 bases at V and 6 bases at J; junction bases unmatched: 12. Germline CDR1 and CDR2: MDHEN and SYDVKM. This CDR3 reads CASSKLTSTYPGELFF. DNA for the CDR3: TGTGCCAGCAGTAAGCTGACTAGCACTTACCCCGGGGAGCTGTTTTTT.

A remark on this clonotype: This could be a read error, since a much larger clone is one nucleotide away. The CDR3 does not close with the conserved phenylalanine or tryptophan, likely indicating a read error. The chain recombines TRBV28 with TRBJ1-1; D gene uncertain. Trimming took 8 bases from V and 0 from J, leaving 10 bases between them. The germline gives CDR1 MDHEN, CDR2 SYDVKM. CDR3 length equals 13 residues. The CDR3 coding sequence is TGTGCCAGCGTTCGGGGAATGAACACTGAAGCTTTCCTT. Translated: CASVRGMNTEAFL.

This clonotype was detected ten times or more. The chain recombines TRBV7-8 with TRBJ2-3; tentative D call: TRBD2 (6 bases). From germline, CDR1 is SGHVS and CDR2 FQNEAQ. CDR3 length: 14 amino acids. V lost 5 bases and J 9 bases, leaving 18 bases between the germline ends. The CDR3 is CASSPDRPRGTQYF. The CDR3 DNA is TGTGCCAGCAGCCCTGACCGACCTCGGGGGACGCAGTATTTT.

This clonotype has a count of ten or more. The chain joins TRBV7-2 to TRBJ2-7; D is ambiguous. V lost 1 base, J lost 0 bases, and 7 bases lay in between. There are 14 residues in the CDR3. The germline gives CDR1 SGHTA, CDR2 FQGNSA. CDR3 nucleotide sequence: TGTGCCAGCAGCTTAGTGCGAAGCTCCTACGAGCAGTACTTC. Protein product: CASSLVRSSYEQYF. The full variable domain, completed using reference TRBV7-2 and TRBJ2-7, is GAGVSQSPSNKVTEKGKDVELRCDPISGHTALYWYRQSLGQGLEFLIYFQGNSAPDKSGLPSDRFSAERTGGSVSTLTIQRTQQEDSAVYLCASSLVRSSYEQYFGPGTRLTVT.

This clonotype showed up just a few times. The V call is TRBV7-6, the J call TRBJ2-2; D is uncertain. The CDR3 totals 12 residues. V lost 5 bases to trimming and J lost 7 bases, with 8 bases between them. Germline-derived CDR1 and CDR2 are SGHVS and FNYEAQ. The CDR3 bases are TGTGCCAGCAGCCCGACTTACGGGGAGCTGTTTTTT. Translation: CASSPTYGELFF.